A single sample is the source of the 7 T cell receptor beta chains below, sequenced in a study of CD4 T cells in relation to SARS-CoV-2 and coronaviruses. The unexposed donors gave CD4+ T cells in about 2010-2019, prior to COVID-19. After 10 to 11 days of culture, CD4+ T cells were isolated. Some clones are missing from TCRdb's copy, which holds only in-frame ones; the method was immunoSEQ multiplex PCR. The sample has tens of thousands of clones, 68% seen once. These receptors have no identified antigens. Sequencing input: CD4+ T cells from PBMCs, cultured in vitro. The receptors originated from a human donor in good health.

This clone is termed medium-sized (0.01 to 0.1%). The V and J genes are TRBV5-1 and TRBJ2-5; 8 bases are shared with TRBD1. This CDR3 region has 14 residues. J gave up 5 bases and V 5 bases, and 8 bases lay outside the gene matches. Germline V lookup: CDR1 SGHRS, CDR2 YFSETQ. DNA for the CDR3: TGCGCCAGCAGAGAGCAGGGGGCAGAGGAGACCCAGTACTTC. It translates to CASREQGAEETQYF.

This clone was detected a few times. The chain has TRBV6-5 and TRBJ1-5; 8 bases match TRBD1. The junction had 7 bases not matched to a gene; V was cut back by 5 bases and J by 7 bases. Germline CDR1 MNHEY, CDR2 SVGAGI. This CDR3 is 14 amino acids long. The CDR3 DNA reads as TGTGCCAGCAGTCGGACAGACAGGGGACAGCCCCAGCATTTT. It codes for CASSRTDRGQPQHF.

The J gene is TRBJ1-1, the V gene TRBV18, with 8 bases matching TRBD1. The J segment lost 4 bases and the V segment lost 7 bases, leaving 8 bases of the junction unmatched. The length of the CDR3 is 14 residues. From germline, CDR1 is KGHSH and CDR2 LQKENI. CDR3 in DNA: TGTGCCAGCTACGTACAGGGGGGCGGCACTGAAGCTTTCTTT. Amino acid sequence: CASYVQGGGTEAFF.

The chain has TRBV7-3 and TRBJ1-3; TRBD1 matches at 8 bases. The ends lost 4 bases at V and 0 bases at J; junction bases unmatched: 2. The V gene's germline CDR1 is SGHTA and CDR2 FQGTGA. The CDR3 length is 15 residues. The chain's CDR3 is CASSSTGDSGNTIYF. The CDR3 DNA reads as TGTGCCAGCAGCTCGACAGGGGACTCTGGAAACACCATATATTTT. Full variable domain (remainder filled in from reference TRBV7-3 and TRBJ1-3): GAGVSQTPSNKVTEKGKYVELRCDPISGHTALYWYRQSLGQGPEFLIYFQGTGAADDSGLPNDRFFAVRPEGSVSTLKIQRTERGDSAVYLCASSSTGDSGNTIYFGEGSWLTVV.

The rearrangement joins TRBV20-1 to TRBJ2-1; D is undetermined. The CDR3 spans 11 residues. The germline gives CDR1 DFQATT, CDR2 SNEGSKA (reference sequence). V lost 7 bases, J lost 6 bases, and 10 bases lay in between. The CDR3 region has the DNA TGCAGTGAGCTCGTAGGCAATGAGCAGTTCTTC. This translates into CSELVGNEQFF.

This clone showed up just a few times. The chain employs TRBV7-2 and TRBJ2-3, with D maybe TRBD1 (6 bases). Per the germline V gene, CDR1 is SGHTA and CDR2 is FQGNSA. V was shortened by 5 bases and J by 2 bases, with 11 bases between the two germline ends. This CDR3 spans 14 amino acids. The CDR3 bases are TGTGCCAGCAGCCCAGGGGCCTACACAGATACGCAGTATTTT. Its translation is CASSPGAYTDTQYF.

The table lists this clone with a few counts. The chain employs TRBV6-5 and TRBJ1-6; D gene uncertain. V was pared by 7 bases and J by 8 bases, with 18 bases between. This CDR3 has 15 amino acids. The germline V gene has CDR1 MNHEY and CDR2 SVGAGI. The chain's CDR3 is CASNPGRAFDSPLHF. The CDR3 DNA follows: TGTGCCAGCAACCCGGGGAGGGCCTTCGATTCACCCCTCCACTTT.